The next 12 T cell receptor beta chains were all read from a single sample in a study of T cells after posttransplantation cyclophosphamide. Controls had myeloablative marrow grafts with methotrexate and calcineurin inhibitor, sampled at 1 year. The protocol was immunoSEQ multiplex PCR, while the TCRdb copy is restricted to in-frame clones and leaves out a portion. The sample has roughly 15,000 clones; 80% to 90% are singletons. Source: PBMCs, taken after an allogeneic stem cell transplant with a calcineurin inhibitor and methotrexate. The source of these receptors is a male patient aged 45-59 years who received an allogeneic stem cell transplant from an unrelated donor, was CMV-positive, and had chronic GVHD only. Some T cells may be the graft donor's.

The chain employs TRBV5-1 and TRBJ1-4; maybe TRBD1 (5 bases). The CDR3 totals 16 residues. Germline V gives CDR1 SGHRS, CDR2 YFSETQ. V lost 4 bases and J 4 bases, leaving 17 bases between the germline ends. Here the CDR3 DNA reads TGCGCCAGCAGCCCTTCAGACAGAATTCGTAATGAAAAACTGTTTTTT. This translates into CASSPSDRIRNEKLFF.

The chain uses TRBV25-1 and TRBJ1-2; a possible D gene is TRBD1 (5 bases). CDR3 length equals 13 residues. Germline V gives CDR1 MGHDK, CDR2 SYGVNS. V gave up 3 bases and J gave up 2 bases, with 7 bases separating them. As DNA, the CDR3 is TGTGCCAGCAGTGAGGCAGGGAACTATGGCTACACCTTC. Protein product: CASSEAGNYGYTF.

This sequence joins TRBV6-5 and TRBJ2-7; 10 bases line up with TRBD1. V gave up 6 bases and J gave up 4 bases; unmatched junction bases: 6. The CDR3 contains 14 residues. Germline CDR1 is MNHEY and CDR2 is SVGAGI. CDR3 sequence (DNA): TGTGCCAGCAGACTTGGACAGGGGGGGTACGAGCAGTACTTC. It codes for CASRLGQGGYEQYF.

This chain links TRBV6-5 with TRBJ2-7; unclear D gene. In germline, CDR1 is MNHEY, CDR2 SVGAGI. The CDR3 covers 12 residues. V gave up 3 bases and J gave up 6 bases, with 9 bases separating them. In nucleotides, the CDR3 is TGTGCCAGCAGTTATGGGCCCTCCGAGCAGTACTTC. Translation gives CASSYGPSEQYF.

This clone occurred a few times. The rearrangement uses TRBV28 and TRBJ1-1, with TRBD1 identical over 8 bases. V gave up 5 bases and J gave up 5 bases; unmatched junction bases: 10. Germline CDR1 and CDR2: MDHEN and SYDVKM. This CDR3 region has 15 residues. CDR3: CASSLSQGGATEAFF. The DNA of the CDR3 is TGTGCCAGCAGTCTTTCACAGGGGGGAGCGACTGAAGCTTTCTTT.

V usage is TRBV27 and J usage is TRBJ2-7, with TRBD2 identical over 8 bases. J was trimmed by 6 bases and V by 3 bases; bases with no gene match: 10. CDR3 length equals 15 residues. Per the germline V gene, CDR1 is MNHEY and CDR2 is SMNVEV (reference sequence). This CDR3 reads CASSFRGGSVGEQYF. The DNA for the CDR3 is TGTGCCAGCAGTTTCCGGGGGGGGAGCGTAGGCGAGCAGTACTTC.

The chain has TRBV10-2 and TRBJ1-5, with 7 bases that match TRBD1. From germline, CDR1 is WSHSY and CDR2 SAAADI. The CDR3 is made up of 16 amino acids. V was pared by 2 bases and J by 2 bases, with 6 bases of the junction left unmatched. The CDR3 DNA reads TGCGCCAGCAGTGAGGTGAGGGGGACAGGCAATCAGCCCCAGCATTTT. This translates into CASSEVRGTGNQPQHF.

The chain carries TRBV29-1 and TRBJ2-5; 9 nucleotides agree with TRBD2. After removal of 4 bases from V and 5 bases from J, the junction contained 8 bases not matched to a gene. Germline CDR1 and CDR2: SQVTM and ANQGSEA. CDR3 length equals 14 residues. CDR3: CSVVAGGFGETQYF. In nucleotides, the CDR3 is TGCAGCGTTGTGGCGGGGGGGTTTGGCGAGACCCAGTACTTC.

For the CDR3, the DNA is TGCAGCGTTTTGGGTCAGGTAACGAACACTGAAGCTTTCTTT. Protein sequence: CSVLGQVTNTEAFF. This chain links TRBV29-1 with TRBJ1-1; D not certain. V dropped 5 bases and J dropped 1 base, with 14 bases sitting between them. The CDR3 is 14 residues long. Germline V gene data show CDR1 as SQVTM and CDR2 as ANQGSEA.

A single count supports this clone. The rearrangement joins TRBV7-9 to TRBJ2-3; possible D gene TRBD1, 6 bases. CDR1 is SEHNR, CDR2 FQNEAQ, per germline (reference sequence). The CDR3 loop spans 12 amino acids. The V and J ends lost 5 bases and 6 bases respectively, with 9 bases between them. The CDR3: CASSPQGDTQYF. The CDR3 DNA follows: TGTGCCAGCAGCCCACAGGGCGATACGCAGTATTTT.

The chain joins TRBV9 to TRBJ2-5, with 11 bases matching TRBD2. CDR1 SGDLS and CDR2 YYNGEE come from the germline V gene. The CDR3 length is 15 residues. The V segment lost 6 bases and the J segment 1 base; nucleotides outside the gene matches: 5. The CDR3 reads CASTLAGGSQETQYF. The CDR3 region has the DNA TGTGCCAGCACCTTAGCGGGGGGGTCCCAAGAGACCCAGTACTTC. The full variable domain, its missing parts supplied by reference TRBV9 and TRBJ2-5, is DSGVTQTPKHLITATGQRVTLRCSPRSGDLSVYWYQQSLDQGLQFLIQYYNGEERAKGNILERFSAQQFPDLHSELNLSSLELGDSALYFCASTLAGGSQETQYFGPGTRLLVL.

V and J are TRBV28 and TRBJ2-5; 7 nucleotides align to TRBD1. The length of the CDR3 is 16 residues. The ends lost 5 bases at V and 5 bases at J; junction bases unmatched: 14. Per the germline V gene, CDR1 is MDHEN and CDR2 is SYDVKM. CDR3: CASSRQDRRFIETQYF. DNA of the CDR3: TGTGCCAGCAGTCGTCAGGACAGGAGATTTATCGAGACCCAGTACTTC. Supplemented by reference TRBV28 and TRBJ2-5, the full variable domain reads DVKVTQSSRYLVKRTGEKVFLECVQDMDHENMFWYRQDPGLGLRLIYFSYDVKMKEKGDIPEGYSVSREKKERFSLILESASTNQTSMYLCASSRQDRRFIETQYFGPGTRLLVL.